A selection of T cell receptor beta chains follows, all from one sample in a study of T cell repertoires in cytomegalovirus infection. TCRdb reanalysed the reads using MiXCR and keeps one entry per CDR3 protein. The sample contains approximately 170,000 distinct CDR3 sequences, around 15% of which appear only once. Sequencing was done on a sample of PBMCs. These receptors originate from a human donor in good health (CMV status not recorded). Some clones in this sample may be carry-over from other donors' samples. The conserved cysteine and the conserved F or W are not part of the CDR3 here. Clone size appears in some rows only: once, few, many, or a class for an expanded clone.

clone_size j_call v_call cdr3_aa
many TRBJ1-5 TRBV7-2 ASSSGQNQPQH
many TRBJ1-2 TRBV7-9 ASSLEKGGYT
. TRBJ2-2 TRBV20-1 SARRLAGDAGELF
. TRBJ1-1 TRBV29-1 SVEDSFWGGAEAF
once TRBJ1-5 TRBV28 ASRGTGPQPQH
few TRBJ1-5 TRBV7-9 ASSLGTGGPSNQPQH
many TRBJ2-2 TRBV7-8 ASSLAELPPGELF
many TRBJ1-2 TRBV7-8 ASSLAGQGARGYT
. TRBJ1-5 TRBV29-1 SVGTVEGQPQH
many TRBJ2-5 TRBV7-8 ASSLGRTGGWEETQY
. TRBJ1-2 TRBV29-1 SVESGGTGGYYGYT
few TRBJ1-5 TRBV20-1 SAPTAGTGNQPQH
. TRBJ2-2 TRBV19 ASSVAGLNTGELF
. TRBJ2-7 TRBV20-1 SARGREGQVGYEQY
few TRBJ1-2 TRBV12-5 ASGLGQGNDGYT
few TRBJ2-7 TRBV7-6 ASSSRQTYEQY
many TRBJ2-7 TRBV27 ASSPFRGEQY
. TRBJ2-7 TRBV7-8 ASSPRRGVAYEQY
many TRBJ2-1 TRBV12-3/TRBV12-4 ASSRAGQGVG
. TRBJ2-5 TRBV27 ASSLSGRVSETQY
many TRBJ2-5 TRBV7-9 ASSSRTVQETQY
. TRBJ1-1 TRBV7-9 ASSHRESGAAF
many TRBJ1-3 TRBV7-6 ASSLGTASSGNTIY
. TRBJ2-6 TRBV2 ASRRQGAIPGANVLT
. TRBJ2-1 TRBV24-1 ATKGRGAYNEQF
. TRBJ2-5 TRBV5-6 ASRPPGGQETQY
. TRBJ2-2 TRBV7-9 ASSRAGLVAGELF
many TRBJ2-7 TRBV5-1 ASSLSSGGLGGEQY
few TRBJ1-1 TRBV2 ASTKTGVNTEAF
. TRBJ1-1 TRBV6-1 ASSKGRGAF
. TRBJ2-7 TRBV20-1 SAQAGTGVYEQY
many TRBJ1-5 TRBV6-2/TRBV6-3 ASAGRDRGYQPQH
many TRBJ2-1 TRBV7-2 ASSRPWGGDYNEQF
many TRBJ1-1 TRBV2 ASTRGTSTEAF
many TRBJ1-2 TRBV7-8 ASSSRGGTAYGYT
few TRBJ2-5 TRBV20-1 SAQDRDKETQY
few TRBJ2-7 TRBV29-1 SVAQDYEQY
few TRBJ2-2 TRBV29-1 SVLMPGQDTGELF
many TRBJ1-3 TRBV7-2 ASRYTGSGNTIY
many TRBJ2-1 TRBV7-3 ASSSTQGNYNEQF
many TRBJ1-4 TRBV12-3/TRBV12-4 ASRDYTATNEKLF
few TRBJ2-7 TRBV6-5 ASKGQGAGLRSYEQY
many TRBJ2-1 TRBV7-3 ASSLAGGPGNEQF
few TRBJ1-2 TRBV7-2 ASFEATGESGYT
. TRBJ2-5 TRBV7-3 ASSSSVSGTQY
. TRBJ2-4 TRBV7-6 ASSSQTSGGENIQY
. TRBJ1-1 TRBV2 ASSSQGRVETEAF
few TRBJ2-7 TRBV7-9 ASSLVLGGRASYEQY
. TRBJ1-2 TRBV6-2/TRBV6-3 ASSYRRLGDYGYT
. TRBJ2-1 TRBV20-1 SAGTASYNEQF
few TRBJ1-1 TRBV29-1 SVIVLVNTEAF
many TRBJ1-5 TRBV28 ASSLPRTGIRNQPQH
many TRBJ2-5 TRBV6-2/TRBV6-3 ASTPGLRETQY
. TRBJ1-1 TRBV20-1 SARAPEGKGTEAF
many TRBJ1-2 TRBV4-2 ASSQVQGTSYGYT
many TRBJ2-1 TRBV12-3/TRBV12-4 ASSFIAGGPSEQF